Here is one T cell receptor beta chain with its context. Through a sample-barcoded 5' primer and a J-beta primer mix, a second PCR was run for roughly 7 to 11 cycles. TCRdb re-analysed the 5' RACE reads in MiXCR, keeping a single row per CDR3 protein. The data show nearly 800,000 distinct CDR3 sequences, with more than 50% seen just once and roughly 25% held by the top ten. This entry belongs to a study of blood T cells in healthy people across ages. Study context: In model experiments, template switching was able to capture about one barcoded beta molecule for every two T cells that were present.

This TCR derives from a middle-aged man in good health. Sequenced material: blood.

CDR3 loop: CASSKGQGAGFNNEQFF. The CDR3 DNA reads TGTGCCAGCAGCAAAGGACAGGGGGCCGGTTTTAATAATGAGCAGTTCTTC. The rearrangement joins TRBV7-3 to TRBJ2-1; 11 positions match TRBD1. The ends lost 5 bases at V and 7 bases at J; junction bases unmatched: 13. The CDR3 covers 17 residues. Germline loops: CDR1 SGHTA, CDR2 FQGTGA.